The T cell receptor beta chain described here comes from a study of regulatory T cells in long-lasting Graves disease (dated by TCRdb to about 2021). General notes on the study: To count as having persistent Graves' disease, a patient had to have received antithyroid drug treatment for over 5 years with TSH receptor autoantibodies remaining persistently positive. Persistent Graves' disease patients in the clinical cohort had taken antithyroid drugs for roughly ten years on average. Patients with persistent Graves' disease were compared with patients with newly diagnosed Graves' disease using TCR sequencing and RNA sequencing of peripheral blood. The study was registered as a clinical trial and conducted in China. A total of about 35 samples underwent TCR sequencing: some 13 from persistent and roughly 20 from newly diagnosed Graves' disease patients.

The library came from multiplex PCR. TCRdb lists the instrument as Illumina HiSeq 4000. iRepertoire HTBI primers and Arm-PCR amplification of CDR3 regions were used to construct TCR beta libraries. Before sequencing, the PCR products went through gel purification. The paper's data handling went like this. A total of roughly 65 TRBV and more than twelve TRBJ segments were identified across samples and were used for gene usage analysis of CDR3 amino acid clonotypes. COPE and FqMerger were used to merge the filtered high-quality paired reads into contigs. BLAST was used to align contigs to IMGT TRBV, TRBD and TRBJ reference genes, with CDR3 defined following IMGT. Clonotypes above 0.1% frequency were classified as highly expanded clones. Shannon entropy served as the measure of repertoire diversity, while the Gini coefficient captured V-J evenness. Public clonotypes were defined as clonotypes shared by more than one individual. TCRdb took the public reads, trimmed them with fastp at Q25, ran MiXCR for clone calling and kept in-frame beta chains. One record per CDR3 amino acid sequence lists the most common genes and DNA. None of the V and J calls come from the authors' own analysis; TCRdb made them. The table for this sample lists hundreds of thousands of distinct CDR3 sequences; around a fifth of them were counted only once. The ten largest clones capture over 11% of the sample.

The CDR3 goes from the cysteine to the phenylalanine over 17 residues. Solely the CDR3 DNA is kept, with 51 bases framed from the first base. CDR1 and CDR2 (DFQATT, SNEGSKA) derive from the germline V gene (reference sequence). The V end gives up 0 bases and the J end 2 bases, leaving 12 bases in the junction not matched to a gene. The time point label here, explained by the study, means: persistent/refractory GD, antithyroid drugs over 5 years with positive TRAb. RNA was extracted from PBMCs in TRIzol for both TCR sequencing and RNA sequencing. The diagnosis of Graves' disease followed American Thyroid Association guidelines. Patients were recruited from an endocrinology department in Xi'an, China. Each patient gave 7 to 9.5 milliliters of peripheral blood, collected in an EDTA anticoagulant tube. PBMCs were isolated by Ficoll Paque Plus density gradient separation without further T cell sorting. RNA quality was checked with an Agilent 2100 Bioanalyzer and agarose gel, and concentration with a NanoDrop 2000.

Overall study outcomes, separate from this receptor: Only peripheral blood was studied, because thyroid tissue, the primary lesion, was inaccessible. TRBV28, TRBJ1-2 and TRBJ2-5 were preferentially used in persistent disease, while TRBV20-1 and TRBJ2-1 were favored in newly diagnosed disease. Persistent Graves' disease patients showed lower TCR Shannon entropy and fewer highly expanded clones than newly diagnosed patients, suggesting clonal expansion. Only the TCR beta chain was sequenced and analyzed. The authors acknowledged the small sample size as a limitation that may reduce accuracy. More public clonotypes were shared among persistent patients (under 3,000) than among newly diagnosed patients (more than 900).

This clonotype was seen ten or more times. Its antigen remains unidentified. Per-nucleotide qualities are absent, and no much larger clonotype sits a single base away. The chain joins TRBV20-1 to TRBJ2-7; 8 central nucleotides agree with TRBD2. The TCR originated in a female donor with Graves disease. The input for sequencing was peripheral blood mononuclear cells (PBMCs), taken when the disease was refractory, from a patient treated with antithyroid drugs. The CDR3 here reads CSARDRELGRGTYEQYF. The DNA reads as follows: TGCAGTGCTAGAGATAGGGAGCTCGGGAGGGGAACCTACGAGCAGTACTTC.